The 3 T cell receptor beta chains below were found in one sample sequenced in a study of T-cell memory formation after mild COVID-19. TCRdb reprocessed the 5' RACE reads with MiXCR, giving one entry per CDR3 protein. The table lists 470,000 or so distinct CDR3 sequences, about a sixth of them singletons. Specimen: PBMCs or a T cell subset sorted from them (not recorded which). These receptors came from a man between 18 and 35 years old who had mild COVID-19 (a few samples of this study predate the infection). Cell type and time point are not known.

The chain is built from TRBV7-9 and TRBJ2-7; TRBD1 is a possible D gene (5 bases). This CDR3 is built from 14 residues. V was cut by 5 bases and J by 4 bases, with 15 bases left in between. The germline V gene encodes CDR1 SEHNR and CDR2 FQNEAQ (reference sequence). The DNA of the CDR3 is TGTGCCAGCAGCACAACAGTCCAGGGATACGAGCAGTACTTC. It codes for CASSTTVQGYEQYF. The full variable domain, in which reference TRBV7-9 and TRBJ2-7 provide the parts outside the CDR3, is DTGVSQNPRHKITKRGQNVTFRCDPISEHNRLYWYRQTLGQGPEFLTYFQNEAQLEKSRLLSDRFSAERPKGSFSTLEIQRTEQGDSAMYLCASSTTVQGYEQYFGPGTRLTVT.

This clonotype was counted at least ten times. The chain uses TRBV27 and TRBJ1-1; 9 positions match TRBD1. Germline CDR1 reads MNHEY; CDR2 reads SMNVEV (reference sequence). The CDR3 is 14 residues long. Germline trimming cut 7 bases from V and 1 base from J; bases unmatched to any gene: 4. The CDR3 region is CASILTGGNTEAFF. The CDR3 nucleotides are TGTGCCAGCATCTTGACAGGGGGGAACACTGAAGCTTTCTTT.

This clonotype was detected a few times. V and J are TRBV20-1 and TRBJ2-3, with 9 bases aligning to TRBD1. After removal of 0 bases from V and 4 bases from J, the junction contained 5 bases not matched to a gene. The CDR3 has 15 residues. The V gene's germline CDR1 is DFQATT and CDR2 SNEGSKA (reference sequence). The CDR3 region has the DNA TGCAGTGCTAGAGACGGGACAGGGAAGGCAGATACGCAGTATTTT. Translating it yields CSARDGTGKADTQYF.